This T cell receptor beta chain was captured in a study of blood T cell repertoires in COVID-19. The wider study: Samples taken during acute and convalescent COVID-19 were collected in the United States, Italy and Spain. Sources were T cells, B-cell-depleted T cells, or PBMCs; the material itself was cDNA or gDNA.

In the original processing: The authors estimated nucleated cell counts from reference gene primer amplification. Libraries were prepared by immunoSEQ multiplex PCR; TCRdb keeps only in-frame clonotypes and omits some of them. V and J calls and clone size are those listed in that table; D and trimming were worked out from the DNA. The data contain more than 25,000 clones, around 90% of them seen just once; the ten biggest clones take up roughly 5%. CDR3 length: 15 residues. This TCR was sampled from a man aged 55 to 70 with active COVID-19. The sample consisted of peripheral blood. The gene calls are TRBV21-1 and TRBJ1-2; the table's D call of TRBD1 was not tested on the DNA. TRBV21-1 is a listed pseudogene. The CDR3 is CASSKPGGLGNGYTF. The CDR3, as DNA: TGTGCCAGCAGCAAACCAGGGGGCTTGGGAAATGGCTACACCTTC.